This is a list of T cell receptor beta chains from one sample in a study of blood T cell repertoires in COVID-19. Sequenced by immunoSEQ multiplex PCR; TCRdb stores in-frame clones only, minus some. Among approximately 300,000 clones listed, around 84% were seen once. The sample taken for sequencing was PBMCs or T cells enriched from blood (not recorded which). These receptors all stem from a man aged 30-40 years who had recovered from COVID-19. CDR3s include the opening cysteine and the closing phenylalanine or tryptophan. The order of the fields is J gene, V gene, D gene, clone size, CDR3 protein, CDR3 DNA. A D gene is named only where the DNA matches it firmly. The size entry is marked missing in some rows and otherwise reads once, few, many or a size class.

j_gene: TRBJ1-2
v_gene: TRBV7-9
d_gene: .
abundance: .
CDR3aa: CASSRATGDYGYTF
CDR3nt: TGTGCCAGCAGCCGCGCGACAGGAGACTATGGCTACACCTTC

j_gene: TRBJ1-1
v_gene: TRBV6-1
d_gene: .
abundance: .
CDR3aa: CASSELDRDTEAFF
CDR3nt: TGTGCCAGCAGTGAATTGGACAGAGACACTGAAGCTTTCTTT

j_gene: TRBJ1-2
v_gene: TRBV5-1
d_gene: .
abundance: .
CDR3aa: CASSLEGGLQGYTF
CDR3nt: TGCGCCAGCAGCTTGGAGGGGGGGCTACAAGGCTACACCTTC

j_gene: TRBJ1-2
v_gene: TRBV30
d_gene: .
abundance: once
CDR3aa: CAWSLGSPGYTF
CDR3nt: TGTGCCTGGAGTCTCGGGAGTCCGGGCTACACCTTC

j_gene: TRBJ1-6
v_gene: TRBV2
d_gene: TRBD1
abundance: .
CDR3aa: CASTAEGTGNSPLHF
CDR3nt: TGTGCCAGCACCGCGGAAGGGACAGGGAATTCACCCCTCCACTTT

j_gene: TRBJ2-1
v_gene: TRBV9
d_gene: TRBD2
abundance: .
CDR3aa: CASSVSSGGYNEQFF
CDR3nt: TGTGCCAGCAGCGTTTCTAGCGGGGGTTACAATGAGCAGTTCTTC

j_gene: TRBJ1-2
v_gene: TRBV5-4
d_gene: .
abundance: once
CDR3aa: CASSLGRGANYGYTF
CDR3nt: TGTGCCAGCAGCTTGGGCAGGGGAGCTAACTATGGCTACACCTTC

j_gene: TRBJ1-1
v_gene: TRBV3-1/TRBV3-2
d_gene: TRBD1
abundance: .
CDR3aa: CASSRPGQANTEAFF
CDR3nt: TGTGCCAGCAGCCGCCCAGGACAGGCTAACACTGAAGCTTTCTTT

j_gene: TRBJ2-3
v_gene: TRBV19
d_gene: TRBD2
abundance: .
CDR3aa: CASSIDRWREGTDTQYF
CDR3nt: TGTGCCAGTAGTATAGATCGGTGGCGGGAGGGGACAGATACGCAGTATTTT

j_gene: TRBJ2-2
v_gene: TRBV19
d_gene: TRBD1
abundance: once
CDR3aa: CASSIRWQGAGELFF
CDR3nt: TGTGCCAGTAGTATAAGGTGGCAGGGGGCAGGGGAGCTGTTTTTT

j_gene: TRBJ2-3
v_gene: TRBV3-1/TRBV3-2
d_gene: TRBD2
abundance: .
CDR3aa: CASSSGGATDTQYF
CDR3nt: TGTGCCAGCAGTAGCGGGGGGGCCACAGATACGCAGTATTTT

j_gene: TRBJ1-1
v_gene: TRBV2
d_gene: .
abundance: .
CDR3aa: CASSVYAWEAFF
CDR3nt: TGTGCCAGCAGTGTGTACGCGTGGGAAGCTTTCTTT

j_gene: TRBJ1-2
v_gene: TRBV3-1/TRBV3-2
d_gene: TRBD1
abundance: .
CDR3aa: CASSHSRDRANYGYTF
CDR3nt: TGTGCCAGCAGCCATTCCCGGGACAGGGCGAACTATGGCTACACCTTC

j_gene: TRBJ1-2
v_gene: TRBV5-1
d_gene: TRBD1
abundance: .
CDR3aa: CASSPGTVGPGYTF
CDR3nt: TGCGCCAGCAGCCCCGGGACAGTTGGACCTGGCTACACCTTC

j_gene: TRBJ2-1
v_gene: TRBV7-9
d_gene: TRBD1
abundance: .
CDR3aa: CASSLALTGGSYNEQFF
CDR3nt: TGTGCCAGCAGCTTAGCTCTGACAGGGGGCTCCTACAATGAGCAGTTCTTC

j_gene: TRBJ1-4
v_gene: TRBV1
d_gene: .
abundance: .
CDR3aa: CTSSQDGQGGNEKLFF
CDR3nt: TGCACCAGCAGCCAAGATGGGCAGGGGGGTAATGAAAAACTGTTTTTT